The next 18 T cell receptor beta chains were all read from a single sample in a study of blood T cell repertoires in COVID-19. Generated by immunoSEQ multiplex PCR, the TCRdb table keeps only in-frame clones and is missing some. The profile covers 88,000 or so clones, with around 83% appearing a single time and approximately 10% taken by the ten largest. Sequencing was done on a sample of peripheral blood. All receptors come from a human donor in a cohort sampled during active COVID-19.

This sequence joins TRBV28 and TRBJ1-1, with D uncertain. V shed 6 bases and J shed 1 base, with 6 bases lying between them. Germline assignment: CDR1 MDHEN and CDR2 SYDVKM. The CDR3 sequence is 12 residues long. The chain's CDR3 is CASSPGNTEAFF. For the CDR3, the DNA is TGTGCCAGCAGCCCCGGGAACACTGAAGCTTTCTTT.

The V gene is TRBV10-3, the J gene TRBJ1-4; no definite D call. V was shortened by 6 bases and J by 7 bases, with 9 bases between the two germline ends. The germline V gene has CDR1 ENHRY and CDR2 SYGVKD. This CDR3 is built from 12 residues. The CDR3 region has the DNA TGTGCCATCAGCGGAGGAGGTGAAAAACTGTTTTTT. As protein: CAISGGGEKLFF.

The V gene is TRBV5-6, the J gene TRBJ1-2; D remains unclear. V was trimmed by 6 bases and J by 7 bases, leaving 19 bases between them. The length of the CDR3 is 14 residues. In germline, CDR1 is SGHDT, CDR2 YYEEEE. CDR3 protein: CASTSRQIRGGYTF. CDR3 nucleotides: TGTGCCAGCACCTCGCGCCAAATTCGGGGTGGCTACACCTTC.

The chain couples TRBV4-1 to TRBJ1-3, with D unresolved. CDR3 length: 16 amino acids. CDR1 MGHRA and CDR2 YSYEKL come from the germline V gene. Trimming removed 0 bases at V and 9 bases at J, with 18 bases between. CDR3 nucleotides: TGCGCCAGCAGCCAAGATTGGCAGGCTCATCCAACCACCATATATTTT. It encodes CASSQDWQAHPTTIYF.

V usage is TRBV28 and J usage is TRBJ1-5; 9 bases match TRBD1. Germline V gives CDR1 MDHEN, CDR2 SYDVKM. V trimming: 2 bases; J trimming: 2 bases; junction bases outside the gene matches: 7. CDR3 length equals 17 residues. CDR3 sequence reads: CASSLPRQGVGNQPQHF. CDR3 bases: TGTGCCAGCAGTTTACCCCGACAGGGGGTGGGCAATCAGCCCCAGCATTTT.

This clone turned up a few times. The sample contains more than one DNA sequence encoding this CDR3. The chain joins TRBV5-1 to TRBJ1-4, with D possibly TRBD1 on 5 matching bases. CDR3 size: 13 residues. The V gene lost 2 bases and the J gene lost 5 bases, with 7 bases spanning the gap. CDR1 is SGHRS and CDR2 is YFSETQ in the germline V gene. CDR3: CASSLSGNEKLFF. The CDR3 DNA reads TGCGCCAGCAGCTTATCAGGGAATGAAAAACTGTTTTTT.

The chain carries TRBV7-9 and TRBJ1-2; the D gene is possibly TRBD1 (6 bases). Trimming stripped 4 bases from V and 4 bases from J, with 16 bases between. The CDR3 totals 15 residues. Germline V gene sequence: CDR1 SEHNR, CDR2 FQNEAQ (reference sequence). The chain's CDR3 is CASSYRDPGPYGYTF. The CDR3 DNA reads TGTGCCAGCAGCTACAGGGACCCCGGTCCCTATGGCTACACCTTC.

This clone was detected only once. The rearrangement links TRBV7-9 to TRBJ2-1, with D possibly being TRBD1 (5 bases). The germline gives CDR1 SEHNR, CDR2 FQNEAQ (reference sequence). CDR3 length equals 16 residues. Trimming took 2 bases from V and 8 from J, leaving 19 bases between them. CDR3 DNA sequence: TGTGCCAGCAGCTTACATAGAGCGACTCTAGGGGATGAGCAGTTCTTC. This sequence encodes CASSLHRATLGDEQFF.

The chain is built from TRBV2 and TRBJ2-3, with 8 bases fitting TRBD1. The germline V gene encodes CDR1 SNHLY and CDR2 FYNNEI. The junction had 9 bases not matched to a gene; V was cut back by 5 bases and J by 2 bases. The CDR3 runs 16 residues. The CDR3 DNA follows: TGTGCCAGCAGTAGGACCGGGACAGGCTCCACAGATACGCAGTATTTT. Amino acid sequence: CASSRTGTGSTDTQYF.

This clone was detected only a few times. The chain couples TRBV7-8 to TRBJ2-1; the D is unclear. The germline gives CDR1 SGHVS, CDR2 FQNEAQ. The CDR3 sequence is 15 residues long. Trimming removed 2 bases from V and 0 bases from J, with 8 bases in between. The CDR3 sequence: CASSLRSSSYNEQFF. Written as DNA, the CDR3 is TGTGCCAGCAGCTTAAGATCGAGCTCCTACAATGAGCAGTTCTTC.

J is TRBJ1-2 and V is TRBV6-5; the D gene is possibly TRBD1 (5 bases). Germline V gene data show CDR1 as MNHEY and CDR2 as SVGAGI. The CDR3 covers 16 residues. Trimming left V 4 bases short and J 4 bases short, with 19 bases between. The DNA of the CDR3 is TGTGCCAGCAGTTTCGACCGGGCTCCGGGGGGCTATGGCTACACCTTC. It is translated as CASSFDRAPGGYGYTF.

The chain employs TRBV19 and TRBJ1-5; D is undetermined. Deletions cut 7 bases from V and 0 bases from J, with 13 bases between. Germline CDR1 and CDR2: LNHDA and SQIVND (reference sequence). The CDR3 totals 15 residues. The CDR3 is CASTPGGSSNQPQHF. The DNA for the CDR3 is TGTGCCAGTACCCCAGGAGGAAGTAGCAATCAGCCCCAGCATTTT.

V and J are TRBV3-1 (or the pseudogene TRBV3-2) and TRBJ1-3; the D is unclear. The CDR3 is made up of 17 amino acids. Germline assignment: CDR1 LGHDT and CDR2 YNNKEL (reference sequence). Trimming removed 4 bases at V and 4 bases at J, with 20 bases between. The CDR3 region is CASSRVAASKPGNTIYF. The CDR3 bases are TGTGCCAGCAGCCGCGTTGCCGCCTCCAAACCCGGAAACACCATATATTTT.

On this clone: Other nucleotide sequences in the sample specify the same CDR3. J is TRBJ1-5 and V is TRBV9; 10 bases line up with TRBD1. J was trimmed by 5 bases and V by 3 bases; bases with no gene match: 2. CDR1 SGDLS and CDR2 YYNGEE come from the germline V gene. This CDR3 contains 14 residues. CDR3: CASSAGTGDQPQHF. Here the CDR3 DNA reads TGTGCCAGCAGCGCTGGGACAGGGGATCAGCCCCAGCATTTT. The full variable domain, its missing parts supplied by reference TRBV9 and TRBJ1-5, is DSGVTQTPKHLITATGQRVTLRCSPRSGDLSVYWYQQSLDQGLQFLIQYYNGEERAKGNILERFSAQQFPDLHSELNLSSLELGDSALYFCASSAGTGDQPQHFGDGTRLSIL.

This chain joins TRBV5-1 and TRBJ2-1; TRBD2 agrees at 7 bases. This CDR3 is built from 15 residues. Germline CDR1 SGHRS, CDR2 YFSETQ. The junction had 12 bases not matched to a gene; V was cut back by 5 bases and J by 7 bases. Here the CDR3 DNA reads TGCGCCAGCAGTTCCCGGGGCGGGGGAGCTAATGAGCAGTTCTTC. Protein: CASSSRGGGANEQFF.

CDR3 DNA: TGTGCCATCAGTTTCTTACCCGGGACAGGGGGACGCCAGCCCCAGCATTTT. Amino acids: CAISFLPGTGGRQPQHF. The chain employs TRBV10-3 and TRBJ1-5; 11 bases are a match to TRBD1. From germline, CDR1 is ENHRY and CDR2 SYGVKD. The CDR3 has 17 residues. V shed 5 bases and J 7 bases; nucleotides not matched to a gene: 13.

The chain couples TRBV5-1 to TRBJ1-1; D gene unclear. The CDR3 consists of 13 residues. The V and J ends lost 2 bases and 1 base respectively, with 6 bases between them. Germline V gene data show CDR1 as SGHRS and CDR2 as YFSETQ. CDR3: CASSFQSNTEAFF. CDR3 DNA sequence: TGCGCCAGCAGCTTTCAGTCGAACACTGAAGCTTTCTTT.

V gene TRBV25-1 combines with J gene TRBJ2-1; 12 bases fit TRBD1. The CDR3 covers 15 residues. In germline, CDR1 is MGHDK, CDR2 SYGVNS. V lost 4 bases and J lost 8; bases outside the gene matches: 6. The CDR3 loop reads CASSVPGQGADEQFF. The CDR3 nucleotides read TGTGCCAGCAGTGTCCCGGGACAGGGGGCGGATGAGCAGTTCTTC.